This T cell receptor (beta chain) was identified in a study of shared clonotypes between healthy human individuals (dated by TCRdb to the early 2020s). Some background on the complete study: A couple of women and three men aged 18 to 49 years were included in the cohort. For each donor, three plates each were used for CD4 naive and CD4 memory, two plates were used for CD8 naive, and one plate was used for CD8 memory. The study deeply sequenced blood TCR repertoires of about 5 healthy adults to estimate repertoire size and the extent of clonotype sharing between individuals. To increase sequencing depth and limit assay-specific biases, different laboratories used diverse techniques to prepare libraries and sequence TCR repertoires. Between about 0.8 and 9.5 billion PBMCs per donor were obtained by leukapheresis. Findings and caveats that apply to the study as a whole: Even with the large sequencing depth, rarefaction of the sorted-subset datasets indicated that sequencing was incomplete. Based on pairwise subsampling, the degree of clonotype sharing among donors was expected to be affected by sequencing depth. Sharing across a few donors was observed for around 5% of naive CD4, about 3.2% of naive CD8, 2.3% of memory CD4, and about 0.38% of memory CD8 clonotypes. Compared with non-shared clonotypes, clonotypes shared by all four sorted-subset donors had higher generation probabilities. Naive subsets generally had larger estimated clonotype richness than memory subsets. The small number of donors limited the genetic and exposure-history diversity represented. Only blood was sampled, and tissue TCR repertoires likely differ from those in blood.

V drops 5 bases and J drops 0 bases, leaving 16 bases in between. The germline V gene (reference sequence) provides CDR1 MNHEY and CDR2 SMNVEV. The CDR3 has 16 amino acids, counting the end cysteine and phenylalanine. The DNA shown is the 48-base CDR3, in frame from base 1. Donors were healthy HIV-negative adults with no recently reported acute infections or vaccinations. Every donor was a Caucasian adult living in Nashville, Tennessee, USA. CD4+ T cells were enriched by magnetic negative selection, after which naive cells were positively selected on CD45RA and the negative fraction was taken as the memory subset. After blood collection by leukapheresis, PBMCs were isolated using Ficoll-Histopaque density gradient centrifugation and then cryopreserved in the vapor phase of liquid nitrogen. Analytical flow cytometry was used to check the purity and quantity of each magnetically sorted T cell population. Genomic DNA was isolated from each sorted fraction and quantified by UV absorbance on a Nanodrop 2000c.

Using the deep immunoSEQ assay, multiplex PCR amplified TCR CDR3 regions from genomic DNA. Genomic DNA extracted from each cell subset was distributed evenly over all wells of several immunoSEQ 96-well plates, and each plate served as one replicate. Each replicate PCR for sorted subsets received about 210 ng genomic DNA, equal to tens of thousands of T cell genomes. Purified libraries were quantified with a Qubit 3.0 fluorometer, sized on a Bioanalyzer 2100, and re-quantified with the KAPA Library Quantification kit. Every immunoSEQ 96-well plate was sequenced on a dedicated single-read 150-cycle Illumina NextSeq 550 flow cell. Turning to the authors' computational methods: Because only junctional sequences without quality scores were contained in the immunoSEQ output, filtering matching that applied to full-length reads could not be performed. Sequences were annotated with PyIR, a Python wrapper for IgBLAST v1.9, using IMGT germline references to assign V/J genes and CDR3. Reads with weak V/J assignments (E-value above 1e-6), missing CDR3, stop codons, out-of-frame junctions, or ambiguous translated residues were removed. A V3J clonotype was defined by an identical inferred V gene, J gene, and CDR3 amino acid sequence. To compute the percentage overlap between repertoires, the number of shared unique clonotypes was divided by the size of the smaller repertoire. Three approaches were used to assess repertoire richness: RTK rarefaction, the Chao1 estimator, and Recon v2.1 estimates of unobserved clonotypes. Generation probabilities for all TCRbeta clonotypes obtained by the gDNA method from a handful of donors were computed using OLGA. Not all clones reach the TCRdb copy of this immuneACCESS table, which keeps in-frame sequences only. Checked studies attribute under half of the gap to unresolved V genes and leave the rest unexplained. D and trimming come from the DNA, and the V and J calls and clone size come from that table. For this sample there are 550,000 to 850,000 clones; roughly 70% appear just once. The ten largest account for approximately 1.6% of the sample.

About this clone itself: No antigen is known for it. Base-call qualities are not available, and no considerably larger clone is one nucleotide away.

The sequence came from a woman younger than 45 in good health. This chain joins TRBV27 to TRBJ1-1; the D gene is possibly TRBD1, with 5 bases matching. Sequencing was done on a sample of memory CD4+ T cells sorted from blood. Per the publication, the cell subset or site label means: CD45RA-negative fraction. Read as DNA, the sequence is TGTGCCAGCAGTGCCATTCGGACACTCATGAACACTGAAGCTTTCTTT. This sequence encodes CASSAIRTLMNTEAFF.